These 20 T cell receptor beta chains were all obtained from the same sample, sequenced in a study of beta chain features in type 1 diabetes. The whole isolated RNA underwent reverse transcription, so sequencing captured expressed TCRB transcripts. Libraries were prepared by immunoSEQ multiplex PCR; TCRdb keeps only in-frame clonotypes and omits some of them. The table has 250,000 to 350,000 clones, 14% seen once. Sequenced material: central memory CD4+ T cells from blood. Receptor source: a man younger than 40 in good health.

This clone was observed at least ten times. The chain carries TRBV29-1 and TRBJ2-1; D is uncertain. The CDR3 has 11 amino acids. Germline V CDR1 and CDR2: SQVTM, ANQGSEA. V lost 0 bases, J lost 10 bases, and 7 bases lay in between. CDR3 amino acids: CSVEEAREQFF. CDR3 nucleotide sequence: TGCAGCGTTGAAGAGGCTCGAGAGCAGTTCTTC.

About this clone itself: Compared with germline, one end of the junction differs, possibly owing to a read error. The chain's CDR3 is CASSQDRTGGVYTQYF. CDR3 coding DNA: TGCGCCAGCAGCCAAGACCGAACGGGAGGGGTGTATACGCAGTATTTT. The V call is TRBV7-2, the J call TRBJ2-3; 8 bases agree with TRBD2. The germline CDR1 and CDR2 sequences are SGHTA and FQGNSA. There are 16 residues in the CDR3.

The chain joins TRBV6-4 to TRBJ2-7; unclear D gene. CDR1 is MRHNA, CDR2 SNTAGT, per germline. Trimming took 10 bases from V and 3 from J, leaving 13 bases between them. The CDR3 runs 12 residues. DNA of the CDR3: TGTGCCACCCCCTGGAGCATCTACGAGCAGTACGTC. Translated: CATPWSIYEQYV.

This rearrangement joins TRBV9 to TRBJ2-7; D may be TRBD1 (6 bases). From germline, CDR1 is SGDLS and CDR2 YYNGEE. The ends were cut back, 4 bases at V and 2 bases at J, with 13 bases in the middle. CDR3 length equals 14 residues. Here the CDR3 DNA reads TGTGCCAGCAGCTCACAGGGCGGACCCTACGAGCAGTACTTC. It codes for CASSSQGGPYEQYF.

The chain is built from TRBV27 and TRBJ2-3; no clear D gene. The CDR3 runs 13 residues. The V end was cut by 6 bases, the J end by 4 bases, with 11 bases between. In germline, CDR1 is MNHEY, CDR2 SMNVEV (reference sequence). The CDR3 here is CASSLAISDTQYF. CDR3 DNA: TGTGCCAGCAGCCTTGCCATTTCAGATACGCAGTATTTT.

The chain links TRBV6-1 to TRBJ2-5; possibly TRBD2 for D (6 bases). Germline CDR1 MNHNS, CDR2 SASEGT. This CDR3 has 12 residues. V lost 3 bases and J 5 bases, leaving 7 bases between the germline ends. The CDR3 spells CASSEGRETQYF. The CDR3 DNA reads as TGTGCCAGCAGTGAGGGGAGGGAGACCCAGTACTTC.

Many counts were recorded for this clone. V is TRBV5-1 and J is TRBJ2-2; 7 bases fit TRBD1. The germline V gene has CDR1 SGHRS and CDR2 YFSETQ. This CDR3 has 15 amino acids. V was pared by 2 bases and J by 1 base, with 2 bases of the junction left unmatched. The CDR3 reads CASSFRTGNTGELFF. The CDR3, as DNA: TGCGCCAGCAGCTTCAGGACAGGGAACACCGGGGAGCTGTTTTTT.

V gene TRBV11-3 combines with J gene TRBJ2-6; no clear D. V lost 2 bases, J lost 0 bases, and 5 bases lay in between. CDR1 is SGHNT, CDR2 YENEEA, per germline. The CDR3 spans 15 residues. The CDR3 loop reads CASSLMGSGANVLTF. CDR3 coding DNA: TGTGCCAGCAGCTTAATGGGCTCTGGGGCCAACGTCCTGACTTTC.

This clone turned up a few times. The J gene is TRBJ2-3, the V gene TRBV28; D may be TRBD1 (6 bases). The CDR3 spans 15 residues. The V and J ends lost 7 bases and 1 base respectively, with 15 bases between them. CDR1 is MDHEN, CDR2 SYDVKM, per germline. For the CDR3, the DNA is TGTGCCAGCACCCTCCCCAGGGGTCGCACAGATACGCAGTATTTT. Translating gives CASTLPRGRTDTQYF.

The V call is TRBV19, the J call TRBJ2-3; the D is unclear. Germline assignment: CDR1 LNHDA and CDR2 SQIVND (reference sequence). V was trimmed by 5 bases and J by 5 bases, leaving 8 bases between them. This CDR3 is 12 amino acids long. The CDR3 sequence is CASSPQLDTQYF. Here the CDR3 DNA reads TGTGCCAGTAGTCCCCAGCTAGATACGCAGTATTTT.

This clone was seen more than once but under ten times. The chain carries TRBV11-1 and TRBJ2-6, with a weak D call TRBD1 (6 bases). V lost 2 bases and J lost 0, with 14 bases in between. The CDR3 covers 18 residues. CDR1 and CDR2 (germline): SGHAT, FQDESV (reference sequence). CDR3 amino acids: CASSLPNQGISGANVLTF. The CDR3 nucleotides are TGTGCCAGCAGCTTACCGAACCAGGGGATCTCTGGGGCCAACGTCCTGACTTTC. Based on the CDR3 plus reference TRBV11-1 and TRBJ2-6, the full variable domain is EAEVAQSPRYKITEKSQAVAFWCDPISGHATLYWYRQILGQGPELLVQFQDESVVDDSQLPKDRFSAERLKGVDSTLKIQPAELGDSAMYLCASSLPNQGISGANVLTFGAGSRLTVL.

This clone occurred a few times. The genes are TRBV9 and TRBJ2-5; 7 bases align to TRBD2. This CDR3 contains 15 residues. Germline assignment: CDR1 SGDLS and CDR2 YYNGEE. Trimming took 4 bases from V and 5 from J; bases not matched to a gene: 11. The CDR3 loop is CASSPGSFGRETQYF. CDR3 DNA sequence: TGTGCCAGCAGCCCGGGTAGTTTCGGGAGGGAGACCCAGTACTTC. Complete variable domain (other parts from reference TRBV9 and TRBJ2-5): DSGVTQTPKHLITATGQRVTLRCSPRSGDLSVYWYQQSLDQGLQFLIQYYNGEERAKGNILERFSAQQFPDLHSELNLSSLELGDSALYFCASSPGSFGRETQYFGPGTRLLVL.

This clone has at least ten counts. The V and J genes are TRBV29-1 and TRBJ1-1, with unresolved D. The CDR3 loop spans 14 amino acids. Per the germline V gene, CDR1 is SQVTM and CDR2 is ANQGSEA. The CDR3 loop reads CSFYRTAGNTEAFF. For the CDR3, the DNA is TGCAGTTTCTATAGGACTGCGGGTAACACTGAAGCTTTCTTT. Together with reference TRBV29-1 and TRBJ1-1, the CDR3 gives the full variable domain: SAVISQKPSRDICQRGTSLTIQCQVDSQVTMMFWYRQQPGQSLTLIATANQGSEATYESGFVIDKFPISRPNLTFSTLTVSNMSPEDSSIYLCSFYRTAGNTEAFFGQGTRLTVV.

This rearrangement joins TRBV2 to TRBJ2-7; maybe TRBD1 (5 bases). The CDR3 covers 15 residues. Germline V gives CDR1 SNHLY, CDR2 FYNNEI. V was trimmed by 4 bases and J by 5 bases, leaving 18 bases between them. In nucleotides, the CDR3 is TGTGCCAGCAGTGTATCAGGGCTGTACACTAACGAGCAGTACTTC. Amino acid sequence: CASSVSGLYTNEQYF.

This clone was found many times. The chain employs TRBV10-2 and TRBJ1-2; weak D call: TRBD1 (6 bases). CDR1 and CDR2 from the germline V gene are WSHSY and SAAADI. The V end lost 7 bases, the J end lost 6 bases, and 21 bases lay between the germline ends. The CDR3 covers 15 residues. Here the CDR3 DNA reads TGCGCCAGCACTCCCAGCGGGCAGGGGTGGAATGGCTACACCTTC. It is translated as CASTPSGQGWNGYTF.

V is TRBV19 and J is TRBJ1-5; maybe TRBD1 (6 bases). Trimming cost V 6 bases and J 3 bases, with 15 bases left between them. Germline CDR1 is LNHDA and CDR2 is SQIVND (reference sequence). This CDR3 contains 15 residues. The chain's CDR3 is CASSGTLNPNQPQHF. The CDR3 region has the DNA TGTGCCAGTAGCGGGACACTTAATCCCAATCAGCCCCAGCATTTT.

The gene calls are TRBV4-3 and TRBJ2-3; 9 bases align to TRBD2. CDR1 and CDR2 from the germline V gene are LGHNA and YSLEER. The CDR3 totals 18 residues. V lost 0 bases to trimming and J lost 0 bases; unmatched junction nucleotides: 7. The CDR3 sequence is CASSQDGTLAGSTDTQYF. The CDR3 coding sequence is TGCGCCAGCAGCCAAGATGGTACACTAGCGGGTAGCACAGATACGCAGTATTTT.

This clone has a single count. The chain recombines TRBV30 with TRBJ1-4; no clear D gene. CDR3 length equals 13 residues. Trimming pared 5 bases from V and 7 bases from J, leaving 14 bases between. Germline CDR1 is GTSNPN and CDR2 is SVGIG (reference sequence). In DNA, the CDR3 is TGTGCCTGGTATGTGTACGAAAGTGAAAAACTGTTTTTT. Encoded protein: CAWYVYESEKLFF.

This clone was detected only a few times. The sample contains more than one DNA sequence encoding this CDR3. V is TRBV5-1 and J is TRBJ1-1, with D possibly matching TRBD1 (5 bases). CDR1 and CDR2 from the germline V gene are SGHRS and YFSETQ. The CDR3 contains 13 residues. V lost 4 bases and J lost 0, with 7 bases in between. The CDR3 loop reads CASSQTVNTEAFF. The CDR3 DNA sequence: TGCGCCAGCAGCCAGACAGTGAACACTGAAGCTTTCTTT.

The table lists this clone with a few counts. This chain links TRBV2 with TRBJ1-2; TRBD1 might be the D (6 bases). The V end lost 11 bases, the J end lost 3 bases, and 16 bases lay between the germline ends. This CDR3 comprises 13 residues. The germline V gene encodes CDR1 SNHLY and CDR2 FYNNEI. CDR3 sequence reads: CAGTLGGDYGYTF. The CDR3 DNA sequence: TGTGCCGGGACTTTAGGGGGGGACTATGGCTACACCTTC.